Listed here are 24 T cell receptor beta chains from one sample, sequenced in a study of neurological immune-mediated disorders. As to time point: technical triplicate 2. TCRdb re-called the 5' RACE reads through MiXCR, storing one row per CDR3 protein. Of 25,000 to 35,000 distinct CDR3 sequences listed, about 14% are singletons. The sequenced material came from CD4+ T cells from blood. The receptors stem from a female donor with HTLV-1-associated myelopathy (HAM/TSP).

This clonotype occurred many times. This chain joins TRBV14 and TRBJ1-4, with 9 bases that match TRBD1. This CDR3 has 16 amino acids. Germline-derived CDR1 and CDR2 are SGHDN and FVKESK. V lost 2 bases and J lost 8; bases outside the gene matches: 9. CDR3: CASSQHLGQGTEKLFF. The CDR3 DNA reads TGTGCCAGCAGCCAACACCTGGGACAGGGAACCGAAAAACTGTTTTTT.

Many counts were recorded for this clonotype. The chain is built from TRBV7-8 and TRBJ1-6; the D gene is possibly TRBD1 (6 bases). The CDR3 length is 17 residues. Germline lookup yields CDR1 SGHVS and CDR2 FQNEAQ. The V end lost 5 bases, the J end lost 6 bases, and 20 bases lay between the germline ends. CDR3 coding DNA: TGTGCCAGCAGCCCCGTCGGGGGCATAGCACTTAATTCACCCCTCCACTTT. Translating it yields CASSPVGGIALNSPLHF.

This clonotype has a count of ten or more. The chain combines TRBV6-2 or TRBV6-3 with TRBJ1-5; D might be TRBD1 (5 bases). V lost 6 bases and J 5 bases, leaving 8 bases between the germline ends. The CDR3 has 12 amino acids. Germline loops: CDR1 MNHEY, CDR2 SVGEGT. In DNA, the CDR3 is TGTGCCAGCAGCGACAGTTATCAGCCCCAGCATTTT. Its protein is CASSDSYQPQHF.

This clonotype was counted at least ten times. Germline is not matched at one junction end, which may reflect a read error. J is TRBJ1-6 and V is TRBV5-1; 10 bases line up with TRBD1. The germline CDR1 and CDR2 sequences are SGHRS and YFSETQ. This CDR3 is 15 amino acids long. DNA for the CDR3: TGCGCCAGCAAGGCCGGGACAGGGGATAACTCACCCCTCCACTTT. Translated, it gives CASKAGTGDNSPLHF.

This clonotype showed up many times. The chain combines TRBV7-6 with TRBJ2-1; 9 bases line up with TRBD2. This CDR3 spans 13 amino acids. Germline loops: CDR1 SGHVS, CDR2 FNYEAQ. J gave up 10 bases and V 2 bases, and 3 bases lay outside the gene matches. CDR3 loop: CASSLSAGGEQFF. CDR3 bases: TGTGCCAGCAGCTTATCAGCGGGAGGAGAGCAGTTCTTC.

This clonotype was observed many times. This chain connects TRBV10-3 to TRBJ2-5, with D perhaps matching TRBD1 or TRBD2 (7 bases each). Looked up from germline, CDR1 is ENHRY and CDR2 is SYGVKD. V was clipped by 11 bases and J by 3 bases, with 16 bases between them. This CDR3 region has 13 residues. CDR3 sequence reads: CAGSGTAEETQYF. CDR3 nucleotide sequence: TGTGCCGGGAGCGGGACAGCCGAAGAGACCCAGTACTTC.

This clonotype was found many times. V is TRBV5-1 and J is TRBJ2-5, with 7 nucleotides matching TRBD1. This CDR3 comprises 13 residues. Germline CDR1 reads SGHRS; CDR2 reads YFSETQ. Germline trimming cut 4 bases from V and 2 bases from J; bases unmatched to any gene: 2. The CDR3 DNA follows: TGCGCCAGCAGCCCGGGACAGCAAGAGACCCAGTACTTC. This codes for CASSPGQQETQYF.

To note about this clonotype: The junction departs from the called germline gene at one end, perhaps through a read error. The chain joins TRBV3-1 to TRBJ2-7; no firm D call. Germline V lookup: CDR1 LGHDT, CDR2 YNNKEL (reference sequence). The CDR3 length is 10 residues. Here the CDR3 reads CVSSHYEQYF. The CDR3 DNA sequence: TGTGTCAGCAGCCACTACGAGCAGTACTTC.

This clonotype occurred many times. CDR3 sequence (DNA): TGTGCCATCAGGGGACAGGACACTGAAGCTTTCTTT. Amino acid sequence: CAIRGQDTEAFF. The V gene is TRBV10-3, the J gene TRBJ1-1; 8 bases are shared with TRBD1. CDR1 is ENHRY, CDR2 SYGVKD, per germline. The CDR3 spans 12 residues. J gave up 3 bases and V 6 bases, and 0 bases lay outside the gene matches.

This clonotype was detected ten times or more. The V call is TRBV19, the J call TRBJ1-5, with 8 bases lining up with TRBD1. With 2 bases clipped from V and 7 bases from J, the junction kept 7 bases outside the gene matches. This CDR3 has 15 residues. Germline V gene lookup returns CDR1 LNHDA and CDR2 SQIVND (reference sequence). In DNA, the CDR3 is TGTGCCAGTAGTATAATAGGGACAGGCGAACAGCCCCAGCATTTT. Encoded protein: CASSIIGTGEQPQHF.

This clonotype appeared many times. The CDR3 loop reads CASSDQGLSNQPQHF. The DNA for the CDR3 is TGTGCCAGCAGTGACCAGGGCCTTAGCAATCAGCCCCAGCATTTT. V gene TRBV6-1 combines with J gene TRBJ1-5; maybe TRBD1 (5 bases). Between the trimmed V and J ends, which lost 3 bases and 0 bases, there was a span of 9 bases. The CDR3 is made up of 15 amino acids. Germline loops: CDR1 MNHNS, CDR2 SASEGT.

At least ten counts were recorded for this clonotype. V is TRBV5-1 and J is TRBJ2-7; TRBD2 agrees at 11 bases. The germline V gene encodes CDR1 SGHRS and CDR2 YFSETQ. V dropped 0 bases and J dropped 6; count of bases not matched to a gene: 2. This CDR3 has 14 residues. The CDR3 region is CASSLDTSGSEQYF. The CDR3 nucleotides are TGCGCCAGCAGCTTGGATACTAGCGGGAGCGAGCAGTACTTC. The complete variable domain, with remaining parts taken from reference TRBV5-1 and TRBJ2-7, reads KAGVTQTPRYLIKTRGQQVTLSCSPISGHRSVSWYQQTPGQGLQFLFEYFSETQRNKGNFPGRFSGRQFSNSRSEMNVSTLELGDSALYLCASSLDTSGSEQYFGPGTRLTVT.

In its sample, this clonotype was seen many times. The CDR3 coding sequence is TGTGCCAGCAGCTTACTGAGGACCGATGAGCAGTTCTTC. Protein sequence: CASSLLRTDEQFF. The chain couples TRBV7-2 to TRBJ2-1; no reliable D call. V lost 2 bases and J 8 bases, leaving 10 bases between the germline ends. This CDR3 comprises 13 residues. Looked up from germline, CDR1 is SGHTA and CDR2 is FQGNSA. Full variable domain (outside the CDR3, taken from reference TRBV7-2 and TRBJ2-1): GAGVSQSPSNKVTEKGKDVELRCDPISGHTALYWYRQSLGQGLEFLIYFQGNSAPDKSGLPSDRFSAERTGGSVSTLTIQRTQQEDSAVYLCASSLLRTDEQFFGPGTRLTVL.

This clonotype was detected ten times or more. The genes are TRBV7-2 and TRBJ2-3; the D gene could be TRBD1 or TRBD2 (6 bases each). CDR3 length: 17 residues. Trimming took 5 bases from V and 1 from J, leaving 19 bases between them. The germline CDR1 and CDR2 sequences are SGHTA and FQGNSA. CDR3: CASSPQIAAGGTDTQYF. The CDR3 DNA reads TGTGCCAGCAGCCCTCAGATAGCGGCAGGGGGCACAGATACGCAGTATTTT.

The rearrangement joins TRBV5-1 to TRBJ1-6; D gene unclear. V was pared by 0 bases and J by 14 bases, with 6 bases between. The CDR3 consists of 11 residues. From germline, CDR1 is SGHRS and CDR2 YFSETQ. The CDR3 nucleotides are TGCGCCAGCAGCTTGGTGGGGACCCTCCACTTT. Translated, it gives CASSLVGTLHF.

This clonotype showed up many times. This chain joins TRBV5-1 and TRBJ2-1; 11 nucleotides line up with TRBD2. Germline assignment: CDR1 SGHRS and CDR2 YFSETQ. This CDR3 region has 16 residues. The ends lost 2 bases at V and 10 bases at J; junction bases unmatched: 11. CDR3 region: CASSFDTSGGMSEQFF. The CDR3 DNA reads TGCGCCAGCAGCTTTGATACTAGCGGGGGTATGTCGGAGCAGTTCTTC. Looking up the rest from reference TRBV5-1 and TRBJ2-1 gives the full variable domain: KAGVTQTPRYLIKTRGQQVTLSCSPISGHRSVSWYQQTPGQGLQFLFEYFSETQRNKGNFPGRFSGRQFSNSRSEMNVSTLELGDSALYLCASSFDTSGGMSEQFFGPGTRLTVL.

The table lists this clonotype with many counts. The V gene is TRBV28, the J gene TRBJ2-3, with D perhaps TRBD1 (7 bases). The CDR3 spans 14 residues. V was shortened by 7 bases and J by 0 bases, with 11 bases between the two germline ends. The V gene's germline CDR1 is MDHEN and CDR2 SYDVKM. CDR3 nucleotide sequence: TGTGCCAGCACGCGGGACAGTAGCACAGATACGCAGTATTTT. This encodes CASTRDSSTDTQYF.

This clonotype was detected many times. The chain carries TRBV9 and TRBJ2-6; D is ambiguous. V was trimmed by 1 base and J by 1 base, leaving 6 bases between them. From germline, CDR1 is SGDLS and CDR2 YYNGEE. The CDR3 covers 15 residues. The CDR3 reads CASSVLASGANVLTF. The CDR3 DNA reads TGTGCCAGCAGCGTACTCGCATCTGGGGCCAACGTCCTGACTTTC.

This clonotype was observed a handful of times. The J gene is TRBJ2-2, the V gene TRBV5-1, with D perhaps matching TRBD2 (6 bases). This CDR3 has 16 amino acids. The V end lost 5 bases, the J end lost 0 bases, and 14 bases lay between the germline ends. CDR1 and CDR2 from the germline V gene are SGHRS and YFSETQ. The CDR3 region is CASRPSGTPNTGELFF. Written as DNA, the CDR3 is TGCGCCAGCAGACCGTCCGGGACTCCGAACACCGGGGAGCTGTTTTTT.

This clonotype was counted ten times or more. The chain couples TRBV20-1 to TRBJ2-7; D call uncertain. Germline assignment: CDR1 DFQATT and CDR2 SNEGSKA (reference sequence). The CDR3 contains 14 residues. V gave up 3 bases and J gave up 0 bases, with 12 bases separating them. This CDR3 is CSASAPRSSYEQYF. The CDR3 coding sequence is TGCAGTGCTAGTGCCCCCAGAAGCTCCTACGAGCAGTACTTC.

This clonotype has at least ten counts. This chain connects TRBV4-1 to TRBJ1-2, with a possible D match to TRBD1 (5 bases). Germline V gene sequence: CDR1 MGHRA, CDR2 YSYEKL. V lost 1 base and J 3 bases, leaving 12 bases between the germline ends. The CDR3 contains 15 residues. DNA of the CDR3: TGCGCCAGCAGCCAAGCCGGGGGGTCTTACTATGGCTACACCTTC. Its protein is CASSQAGGSYYGYTF.

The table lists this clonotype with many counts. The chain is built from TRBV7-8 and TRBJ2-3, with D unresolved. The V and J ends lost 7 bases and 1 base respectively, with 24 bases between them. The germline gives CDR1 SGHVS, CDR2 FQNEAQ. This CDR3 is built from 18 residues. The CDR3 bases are TGTGCCAGCATAGTTCCCCTAACCCGGCGCCCGCGCACAGATACGCAGTATTTT. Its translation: CASIVPLTRRPRTDTQYF.

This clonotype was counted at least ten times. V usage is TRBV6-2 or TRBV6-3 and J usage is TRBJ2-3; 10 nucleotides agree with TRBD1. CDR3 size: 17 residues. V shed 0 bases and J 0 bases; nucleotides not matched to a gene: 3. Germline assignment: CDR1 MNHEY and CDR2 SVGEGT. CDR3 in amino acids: CASSYSTGGLSTDTQYF. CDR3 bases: TGTGCCAGCAGTTACTCGACAGGGGGCCTTAGCACAGATACGCAGTATTTT.

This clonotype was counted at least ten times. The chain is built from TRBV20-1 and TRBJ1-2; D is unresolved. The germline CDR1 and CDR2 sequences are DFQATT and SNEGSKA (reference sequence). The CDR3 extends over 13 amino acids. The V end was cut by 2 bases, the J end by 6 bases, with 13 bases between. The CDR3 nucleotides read TGCAGTGCTAGACGCGACATGAGGAATGGCTACACCTTC. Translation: CSARRDMRNGYTF.